This TCR beta chain was obtained from a study of CD8 T cells in ankylosing spondylitis. The study, taken as a whole, reports: Seemingly characteristic of ankylosing spondylitis blood was a TCR beta motif consisting of fewer than 10 highly homologous variants. Some motif variants were previously reported in reactive arthritis synovial fluid and blood.

TCRdb reanalysed the 5' RACE reads using MiXCR and keeps one entry per CDR3 protein. In the table there are about 130,000 distinct CDR3 sequences, about an eighth of which are singletons. The V gene's germline CDR1 is MDHEN and CDR2 SYDVKM. This CDR3 has 14 amino acids. The ends were cut back, 6 bases at V and 1 base at J, with 12 bases in the middle. This clonotype was observed a few times. Its antigen remains unidentified. The chain links TRBV28 to TRBJ1-1; D gene unclear. The TCR sequence derives from a female donor with ankylosing spondylitis or in good health (not recorded which). Source material: blood, either unsorted or a sorted T cell fraction (not recorded which). The CDR3: CASSPLVGNTEAFF. As DNA, the CDR3 is TGTGCCAGCAGCCCCTTGGTCGGGAACACTGAAGCTTTCTTT.